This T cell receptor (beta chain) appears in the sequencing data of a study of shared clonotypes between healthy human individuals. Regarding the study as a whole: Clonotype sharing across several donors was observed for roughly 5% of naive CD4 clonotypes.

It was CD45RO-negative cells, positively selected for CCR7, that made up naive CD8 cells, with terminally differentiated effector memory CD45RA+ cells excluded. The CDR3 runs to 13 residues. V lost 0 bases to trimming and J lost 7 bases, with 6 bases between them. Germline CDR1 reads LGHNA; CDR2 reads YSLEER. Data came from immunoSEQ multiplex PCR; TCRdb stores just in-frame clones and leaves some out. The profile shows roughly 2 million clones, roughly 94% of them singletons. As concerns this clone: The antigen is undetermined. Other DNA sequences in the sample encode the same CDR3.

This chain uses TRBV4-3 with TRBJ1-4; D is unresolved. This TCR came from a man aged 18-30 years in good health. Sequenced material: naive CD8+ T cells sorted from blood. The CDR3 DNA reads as TGCGCCAGCAGCCAAGATCTGGGTGAAAAACTGTTTTTT. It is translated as CASSQDLGEKLFF.